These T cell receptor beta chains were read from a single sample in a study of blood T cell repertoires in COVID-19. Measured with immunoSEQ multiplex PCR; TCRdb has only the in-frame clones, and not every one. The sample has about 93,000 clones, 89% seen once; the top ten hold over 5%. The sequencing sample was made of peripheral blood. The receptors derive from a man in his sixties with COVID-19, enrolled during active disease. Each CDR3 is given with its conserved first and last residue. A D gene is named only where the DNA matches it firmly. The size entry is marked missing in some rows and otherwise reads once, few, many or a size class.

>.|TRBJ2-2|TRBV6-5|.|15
CASSYEGAHTGELFF
TGTGCCAGCAGTTACGAGGGAGCACACACCGGGGAGCTGTTTTTT
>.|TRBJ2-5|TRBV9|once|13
CASSVLGRETQYF
TGTGCCAGCAGCGTTTTGGGGAGGGAGACCCAGTACTTC
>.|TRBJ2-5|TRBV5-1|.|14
CASSLLDSQETQYF
TGCGCCAGCAGCTTACTCGACAGTCAGGAGACCCAGTACTTC
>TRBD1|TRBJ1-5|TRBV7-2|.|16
CASSLSGTVFHQPQHF
TGTGCCAGCAGCTTATCTGGGACAGTTTTTCATCAGCCCCAGCATTTT
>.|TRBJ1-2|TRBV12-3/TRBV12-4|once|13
CASSLPGRYGYTF
TGTGCCAGCAGTTTACCCGGGAGGTATGGCTACACCTTC
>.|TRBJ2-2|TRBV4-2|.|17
CASSQDNAGRDTGELFF
TGTGCCAGCAGCCAAGATAATGCGGGAAGGGACACCGGGGAGCTGTTTTTT
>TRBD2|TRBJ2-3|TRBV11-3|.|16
CASSHTSGSHTDTQYF
TGTGCCAGCAGCCATACTAGCGGGAGTCACACAGATACGCAGTATTTT
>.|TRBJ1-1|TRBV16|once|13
CASSQQMNTEAFF
TGTGCCAGCAGCCAACAAATGAACACTGAAGCTTTCTTT
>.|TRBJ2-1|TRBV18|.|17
CASSPLWTVDSYNEQFF
TGTGCCAGCTCACCATTGTGGACTGTGGACTCCTACAATGAGCAGTTCTTC
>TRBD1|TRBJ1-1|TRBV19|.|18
CASSIGGLFGTEGTEAFF
TGTGCCAGTAGTATAGGAGGGTTATTCGGGACAGAGGGCACTGAAGCTTTCTTT
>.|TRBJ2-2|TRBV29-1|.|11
CSVGEAGELFF
TGCAGCGTGGGTGAGGCGGGGGAGCTGTTTTTT
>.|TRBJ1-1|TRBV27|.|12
CASRKLNTEAFF
TGTGCCAGCAGAAAGCTGAACACTGAAGCTTTCTTT
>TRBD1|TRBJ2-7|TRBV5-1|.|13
CASSLEQGREQYF
TGCGCCAGCAGCTTGGAACAGGGGAGAGAGCAGTACTTC
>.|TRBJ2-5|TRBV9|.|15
CASSVGPQGGETQYF
TGTGCCAGCAGCGTAGGTCCCCAGGGGGGAGAGACCCAGTACTTC
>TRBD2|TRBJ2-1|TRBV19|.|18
CASSIDHGGGPNGKEQFF
TGTGCCAGTAGTATAGATCACGGGGGAGGGCCGAATGGCAAAGAGCAGTTCTTC
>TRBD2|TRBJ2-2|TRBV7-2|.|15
CASRGTSMVTGELFF
TGTGCCAGCAGGGGGACTAGTATGGTCACCGGGGAGCTGTTTTTT
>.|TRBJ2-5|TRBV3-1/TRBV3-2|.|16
CASSRLLGGKRETQYF
TGTGCCAGCAGCCGCCTTCTGGGCGGGAAGAGAGAGACCCAGTACTTC
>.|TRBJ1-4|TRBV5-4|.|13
CASTPWGGEKLFF
TGTGCCAGCACCCCTTGGGGGGGGGAAAAACTGTTTTTT
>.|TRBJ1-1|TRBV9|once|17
CASSVGHGGAGNSEAFF
TGTGCCAGCAGCGTAGGTCATGGAGGGGCAGGGAACTCTGAAGCTTTCTTT
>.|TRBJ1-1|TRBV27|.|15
CASSQIGGRVAEAFF
TGTGCCAGCAGCCAGATTGGAGGGAGGGTCGCTGAAGCTTTCTTT
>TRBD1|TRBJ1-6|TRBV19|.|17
CASSTPGTGSLNSPLHF
TGTGCCAGTAGTACACCCGGGACAGGGTCTCTAAATTCACCCCTCCACTTT
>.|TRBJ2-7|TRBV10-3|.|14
CAISEPTQGYEQYF
TGTGCCATCAGTGAGCCGACCCAGGGGTACGAGCAGTACTTC
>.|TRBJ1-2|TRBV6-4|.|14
CASSAEPTEGGYTF
TGTGCCAGCAGCGCAGAGCCCACCGAGGGTGGCTACACCTTC
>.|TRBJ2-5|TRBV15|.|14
CATSRDSGQETQYF
TGTGCCACCAGCAGGGACTCCGGGCAAGAGACCCAGTACTTC